This note documents a single T cell receptor (beta chain) sequence. Its target is not known. These data belong to a study of T cells in narcolepsy. Study overall: Healthy controls were enrolled alongside patients with narcolepsy type 1 or type 2.

Here immunoSEQ multiplex PCR was the method, and the copy in TCRdb shows in-frame clones only, minus some. The sample carries tens of thousands of clones, approximately 78% recorded once. General study points: Comparing one patient's CSF and blood CD4+ clonotypes highlighted HCRT- and TRIB2-specific autoreactive clonotypes. Healthy controls reportedly lacked the autoreactive clonotypes serially found in patients' blood. Autoreactive clone sequences were missing from some blood memory CD4+ repertoires.

Sequenced input: CD45RA- memory CD4+ T cells from PBMCs. The source is a human donor with narcolepsy.

The DNA of the CDR3 is TGCAGCGTTGCGGACACTGAAGCTTTCTTT. This sequence encodes CSVADTEAFF. The chain employs TRBV29-1 and TRBJ1-1; D not resolved. The CDR3 extends over 10 amino acids. Germline V gene lookup returns CDR1 SQVTM and CDR2 ANQGSEA. V gave up 4 bases and J gave up 3 bases, with 3 bases separating them. Combining the CDR3 with reference TRBV29-1 and TRBJ1-1 gives the whole variable domain SAVISQKPSRDICQRGTSLTIQCQVDSQVTMMFWYRQQPGQSLTLIATANQGSEATYESGFVIDKFPISRPNLTFSTLTVSNMSPEDSSIYLCSVADTEAFFGQGTRLTVV.